This T cell receptor beta chain was retrieved from a study of OX40 agonist ivuxolimab in advanced cancers. Study background: Averaging 60 years in age, with a range of roughly 20 to 79, the cohort was approximately 83% male. Antecedent anti-PD-1, anti-PD-L1 or anti-CTLA-4 therapy was permissible, with roughly 36% having received some.

Assay used: immunoSEQ multiplex PCR; TCRdb lists only in-frame clones, some missing. This table holds under 80,000 clones, about 87% found once. A note on this clone: Its antigen is unknown.

V lost 4 bases to trimming and J lost 7 bases, with 14 bases between them. The CDR3 runs 14 residues. The germline CDR1 and CDR2 sequences are LNHDA and SQIVND (reference sequence). Study-wide results and limits: Expanded peripheral T cell antigen specificity was not determined.

This sample comprised CD4+ or CD8+ T cells sorted from blood, obtained in a trial of the OX40 agonist ivuxolimab. The receptor was derived from an adult with an advanced solid tumor such as melanoma, head and neck, liver or kidney cancer. The genes are TRBV19 and TRBJ2-1; a possible D gene is TRBD1 (6 bases). In DNA, the CDR3 is TGTGCCAGTAGTAGCAACAGGGTGGGGAATGAGCAGTTCTTC. It yields the protein CASSSNRVGNEQFF.